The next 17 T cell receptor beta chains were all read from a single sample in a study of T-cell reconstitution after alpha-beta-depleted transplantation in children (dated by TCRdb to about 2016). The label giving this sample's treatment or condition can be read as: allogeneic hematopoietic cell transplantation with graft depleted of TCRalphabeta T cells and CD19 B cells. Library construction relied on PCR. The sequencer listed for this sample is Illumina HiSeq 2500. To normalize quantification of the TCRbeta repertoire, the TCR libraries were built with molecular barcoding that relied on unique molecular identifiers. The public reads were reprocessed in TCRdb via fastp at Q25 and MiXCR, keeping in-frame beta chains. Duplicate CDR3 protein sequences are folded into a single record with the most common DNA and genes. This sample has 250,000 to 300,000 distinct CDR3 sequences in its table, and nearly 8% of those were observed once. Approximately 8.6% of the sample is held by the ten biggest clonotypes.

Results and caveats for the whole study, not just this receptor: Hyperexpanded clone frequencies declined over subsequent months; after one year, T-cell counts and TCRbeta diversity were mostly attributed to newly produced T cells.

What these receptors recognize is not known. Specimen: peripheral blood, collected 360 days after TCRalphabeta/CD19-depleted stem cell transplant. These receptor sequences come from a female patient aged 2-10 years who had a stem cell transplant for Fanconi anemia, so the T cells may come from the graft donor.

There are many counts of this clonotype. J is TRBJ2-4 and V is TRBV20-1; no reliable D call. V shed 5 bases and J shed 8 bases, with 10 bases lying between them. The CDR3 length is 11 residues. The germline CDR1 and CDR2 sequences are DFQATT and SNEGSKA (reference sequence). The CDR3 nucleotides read TGCAGTGCTGCCCGTTGGGACATTCAGTACTTC. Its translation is CSAARWDIQYF.

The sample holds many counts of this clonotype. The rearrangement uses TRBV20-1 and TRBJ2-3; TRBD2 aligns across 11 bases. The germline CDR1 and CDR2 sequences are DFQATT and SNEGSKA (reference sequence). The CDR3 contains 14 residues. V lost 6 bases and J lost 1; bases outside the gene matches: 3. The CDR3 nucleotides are TGCAGTGCCTTAGCGGGAGGGCGCACAGATACGCAGTATTTT. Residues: CSALAGGRTDTQYF.

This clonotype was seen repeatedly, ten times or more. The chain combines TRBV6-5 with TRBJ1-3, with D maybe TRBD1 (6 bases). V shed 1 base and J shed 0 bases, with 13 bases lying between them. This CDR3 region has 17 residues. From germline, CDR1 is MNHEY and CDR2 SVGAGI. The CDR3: CASSYWADRLSGNTIYF. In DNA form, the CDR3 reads TGTGCCAGCAGTTACTGGGCAGACAGGCTCTCTGGAAACACCATATATTTT.

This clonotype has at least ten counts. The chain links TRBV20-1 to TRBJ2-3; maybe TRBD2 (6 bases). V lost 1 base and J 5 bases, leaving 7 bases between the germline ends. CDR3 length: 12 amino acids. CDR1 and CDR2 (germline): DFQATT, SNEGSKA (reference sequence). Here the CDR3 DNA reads TGCAGTGCTAGAGTCGGGGGAGATACGCAGTATTTT. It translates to CSARVGGDTQYF.

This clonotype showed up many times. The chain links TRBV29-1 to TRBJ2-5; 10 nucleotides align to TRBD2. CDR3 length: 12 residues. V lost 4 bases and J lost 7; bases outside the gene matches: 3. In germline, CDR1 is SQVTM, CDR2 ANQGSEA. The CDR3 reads CSVGSGRGTQYF. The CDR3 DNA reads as TGCAGCGTTGGGAGCGGGAGGGGGACCCAGTACTTC.

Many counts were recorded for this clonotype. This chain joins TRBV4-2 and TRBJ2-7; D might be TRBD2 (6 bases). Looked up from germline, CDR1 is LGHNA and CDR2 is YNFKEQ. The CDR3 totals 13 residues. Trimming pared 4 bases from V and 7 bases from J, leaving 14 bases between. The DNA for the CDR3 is TGTGCCAGCAGCCGACAGAGACGGGAGGAGCAGTACTTC. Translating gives CASSRQRREEQYF.

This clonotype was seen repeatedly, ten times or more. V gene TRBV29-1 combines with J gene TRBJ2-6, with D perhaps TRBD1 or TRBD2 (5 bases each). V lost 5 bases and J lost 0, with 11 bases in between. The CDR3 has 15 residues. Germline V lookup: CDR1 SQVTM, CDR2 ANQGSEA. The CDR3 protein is CSVPGTRSGANVLTF. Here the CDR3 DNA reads TGCAGCGTTCCCGGGACCCGCTCTGGGGCCAACGTCCTGACTTTC.

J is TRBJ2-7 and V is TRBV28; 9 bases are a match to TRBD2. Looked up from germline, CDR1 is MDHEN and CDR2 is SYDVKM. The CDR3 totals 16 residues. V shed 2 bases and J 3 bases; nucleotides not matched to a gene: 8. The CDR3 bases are TGTGCCAGCAGTTTAGTCGGGTCTAGCGGGGACTACGAGCAGTACTTC. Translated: CASSLVGSSGDYEQYF. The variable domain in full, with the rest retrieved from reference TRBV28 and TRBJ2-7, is DVKVTQSSRYLVKRTGEKVFLECVQDMDHENMFWYRQDPGLGLRLIYFSYDVKMKEKGDIPEGYSVSREKKERFSLILESASTNQTSMYLCASSLVGSSGDYEQYFGPGTRLTVT.

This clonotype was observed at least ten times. The CDR3 here is CASSQGPPTDTQYF. For the CDR3, the DNA is TGCGCCAGCAGCCAAGGACCCCCCACAGATACGCAGTATTTT. The genes are TRBV4-1 and TRBJ2-3, with unresolved D. CDR1 is MGHRA and CDR2 is YSYEKL in the germline V gene. V gave up 1 base and J gave up 2 bases, with 7 bases separating them. The CDR3 sequence is 14 residues long.

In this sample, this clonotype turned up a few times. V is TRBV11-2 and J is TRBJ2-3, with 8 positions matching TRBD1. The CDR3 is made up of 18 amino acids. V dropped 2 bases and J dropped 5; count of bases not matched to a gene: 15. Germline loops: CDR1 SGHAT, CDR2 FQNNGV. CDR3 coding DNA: TGTGCCAGCAGCTTAATATCATTAGGCGGACAGGGTTTAGATACGCAGTATTTT. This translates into CASSLISLGGQGLDTQYF.

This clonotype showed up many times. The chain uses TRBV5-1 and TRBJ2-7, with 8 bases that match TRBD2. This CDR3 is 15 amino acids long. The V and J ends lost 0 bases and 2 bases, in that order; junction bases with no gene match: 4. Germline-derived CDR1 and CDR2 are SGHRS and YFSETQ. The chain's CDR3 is CASSLGSGGAYEQYF. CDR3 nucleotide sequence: TGCGCCAGCAGCTTGGGCAGCGGGGGTGCCTACGAGCAGTACTTC.

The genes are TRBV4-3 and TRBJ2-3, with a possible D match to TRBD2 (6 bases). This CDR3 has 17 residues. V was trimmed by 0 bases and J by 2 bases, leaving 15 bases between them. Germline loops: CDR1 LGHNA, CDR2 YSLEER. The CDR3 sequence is CASSQDLVGGYTDTQYF. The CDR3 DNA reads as TGCGCCAGCAGCCAAGATCTTGTCGGAGGGTACACAGATACGCAGTATTTT.

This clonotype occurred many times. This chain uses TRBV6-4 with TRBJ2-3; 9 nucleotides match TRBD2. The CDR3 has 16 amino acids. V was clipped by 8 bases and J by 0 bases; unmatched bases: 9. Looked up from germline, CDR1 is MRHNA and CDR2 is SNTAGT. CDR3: CASATLSGGSTDTQYF. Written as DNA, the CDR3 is TGTGCCAGCGCAACCCTTAGCGGGGGAAGCACAGATACGCAGTATTTT.

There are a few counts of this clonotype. The CDR3 protein is CSASWAGSRPQETQYF. Here the CDR3 DNA reads TGCAGTGCTAGCTGGGCGGGGAGTCGTCCCCAAGAGACCCAGTACTTC. This chain joins TRBV20-1 and TRBJ2-5, with a weak D call TRBD2 (6 bases). Germline V gives CDR1 DFQATT, CDR2 SNEGSKA (reference sequence). The CDR3 spans 16 residues. V lost 3 bases, J lost 1 base, and 18 bases lay in between.

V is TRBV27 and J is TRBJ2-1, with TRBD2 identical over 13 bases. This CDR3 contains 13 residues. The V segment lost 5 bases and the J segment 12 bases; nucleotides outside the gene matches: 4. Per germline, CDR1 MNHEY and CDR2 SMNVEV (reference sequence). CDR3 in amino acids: CASSLGLAGAQFF. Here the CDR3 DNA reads TGTGCCAGCAGTCTCGGACTAGCGGGGGCGCAGTTCTTC.

CDR3 DNA: TGTGCCAGCAGCTTCGTAAACCTCTATGGCTACACCTTC. Translation: CASSFVNLYGYTF. The rearrangement uses TRBV7-9 and TRBJ1-2; D unresolved. This CDR3 contains 13 residues. V lost 3 bases and J lost 4, with 9 bases in between. The germline CDR1 and CDR2 sequences are SEHNR and FQNEAQ (reference sequence).

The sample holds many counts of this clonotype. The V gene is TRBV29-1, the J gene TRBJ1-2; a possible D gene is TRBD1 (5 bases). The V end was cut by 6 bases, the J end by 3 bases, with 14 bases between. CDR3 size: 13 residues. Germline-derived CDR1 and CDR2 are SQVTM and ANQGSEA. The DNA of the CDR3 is TGCAGCGTAGAGAGGGACGGCTACTATGGCTACACCTTC. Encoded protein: CSVERDGYYGYTF.